This T cell receptor beta chain was observed in a study of T cell responses to AZD1222 COVID-19 vaccine. Profiling relied on immunoSEQ multiplex PCR, and the TCRdb table lists in-frame clones only, not all of them. The sample comprises 77,000 or so clones, about 90% of which are singletons, and 6% to 8.5% rests with the top ten. Study-level results: It should be noted that donors were predominantly white British and more often female, and clonal diversity was possibly underestimated. At baseline, just a handful of AZD1222 recipients tested seropositive. Among vaccine-associated CD4 TCRs, coverage spanned spike, with dominance at 160-218 and 743-854. All repertoire sampling was performed exclusively after the peak T cell response.

This clone was picked up a small number of times. Its specificity is not known. This CDR3 has 13 residues. V was pared by 2 bases and J by 0 bases, with 5 bases between. Germline V lookup: CDR1 GTSNPN, CDR2 SVGIG (reference sequence). This sequence originates from an adult in good health. Sequenced here: peripheral blood, sampled on day 0 of MenACWY control vaccination. The V call is TRBV30, the J call TRBJ1-3; D gene uncertain. The CDR3 reads CAWSISSGNTIYF. CDR3 sequence (DNA): TGTGCCTGGAGTATCAGCTCTGGAAACACCATATATTTT.